This TCR beta chain was sequenced during a study of cytomegalovirus exposure and HLA in healthy donors. V lost 4 bases and J lost 3; bases outside the gene matches: 6. The CDR3 runs to 17 residues. Per the germline V gene, CDR1 is SGHRS and CDR2 is YFSETQ. Primers: 60 Vbeta forward and 13 Jbeta reverse. The data were produced by immunoSEQ multiplex PCR, yet TCRdb's version contains in-frame clones alone and is incomplete. This table has fewer than 250,000 clones, about three quarters appearing once. This sequence was found in a male donor in good health and CMV-seronegative. The chain recombines TRBV5-1 with TRBJ1-6, with 11 bases fitting TRBD1. Material: PBMCs. The CDR3 DNA reads as TGCGCCAGCAGCATAGGGACAGGGGGGAACTATAATTCACCCCTCCACTTT. Translation gives CASSIGTGGNYNSPLHF.